This TCR beta chain is from a study of blood T cell repertoires in COVID-19. The wider study: The United States, Italy and Spain were the sources of the acute and convalescent COVID-19 samples.

The CDR3 is made up of 12 amino acids. The germline V gene encodes CDR1 LNHDA and CDR2 SQIVND (reference sequence). The V and J ends lost 6 bases and 7 bases respectively, with 13 bases between them. Profiled with immunoSEQ multiplex PCR; TCRdb holds only in-frame clones, not every one. The top ten hold nearly 6.5% of the sample, which has around 370,000 clones, about 89% seen once. Sequencing was performed on peripheral blood. The chain carries TRBV19 and TRBJ2-7; weak D call: TRBD1 (7 bases). The clonotype was recovered from a woman between 50 and 59 years old with COVID-19, enrolled during active disease. The CDR3 sequence: CASSKGAGEQYF. CDR3 nucleotide sequence: TGTGCCAGTAGCAAGGGGGCGGGGGAGCAGTACTTC.